The 26 T cell receptor beta chains presented below share a single source sample, sequenced in a study of blood T cell repertoires in COVID-19. The assay was immunoSEQ multiplex PCR, and TCRdb's table has in-frame clones only and misses some. The repertoire holds fewer than 200,000 clones, with around 86% as singletons. The sequenced sample consisted of peripheral blood. The receptors derive from a man between 35 and 55 years old with active or convalescent COVID-19.

This clone was seen just once. V is TRBV10-2 and J is TRBJ1-2; D call uncertain. V was trimmed by 2 bases and J by 6 bases, leaving 10 bases between them. CDR1 is WSHSY and CDR2 is SAAADI in the germline V gene. The CDR3 is 13 amino acids. As DNA, the CDR3 is TGCGCCAGCAGTGAGGATCAAGCGGATGGCTACACCTTC. It specifies CASSEDQADGYTF.

As DNA, the CDR3 is TGTGCCAGTATGGTGGGGGGCTATGGCTACACCTTC. Its protein is CASMVGGYGYTF. The chain recombines TRBV19 with TRBJ1-2, with D perhaps TRBD1 (5 bases). This CDR3 is 12 amino acids long. Germline CDR1 reads LNHDA; CDR2 reads SQIVND (reference sequence). V lost 7 bases, J lost 4 bases, and 10 bases lay in between. The full variable domain, completed using reference TRBV19 and TRBJ1-2, is DGGITQSPKYLFRKEGQNVTLSCEQNLNHDAMYWYRQDPGQGLRLIYYSQIVNDFQKGDIAEGYSVSREKKESFPLTVTSAQKNPTAFYLCASMVGGYGYTFGSGTRLTVV.

This chain uses TRBV7-9 with TRBJ2-5; D is unresolved. Germline CDR1 SEHNR, CDR2 FQNEAQ (reference sequence). V was clipped by 3 bases and J by 4 bases, with 3 bases between them. The CDR3 covers 11 residues. DNA of the CDR3: TGTGCCAGCAGCTTCGGAGAGACCCAGTACTTC. This sequence encodes CASSFGETQYF. Based on the CDR3 plus reference TRBV7-9 and TRBJ2-5, the full variable domain is DTGVSQNPRHKITKRGQNVTFRCDPISEHNRLYWYRQTLGQGPEFLTYFQNEAQLEKSRLLSDRFSAERPKGSFSTLEIQRTEQGDSAMYLCASSFGETQYFGPGTRLLVL.

This clone appeared a few times. CDR3 nucleotides: TGTGCCAGCAGCGGAAGCAGGGCTAATTCACCCCTCCACTTT. Translation: CASSGSRANSPLHF. The genes are TRBV9 and TRBJ1-6; D may be TRBD1 (5 bases). The CDR3 has 14 amino acids. Germline V gene sequence: CDR1 SGDLS, CDR2 YYNGEE. V was cut by 3 bases and J by 6 bases, with 10 bases left in between.

The genes are TRBV11-2 and TRBJ2-1; weak D call: TRBD2 (7 bases). The CDR3 sequence is 14 residues long. The germline V gene has CDR1 SGHAT and CDR2 FQNNGV. V gave up 0 bases and J gave up 12 bases, with 15 bases separating them. For the CDR3, the DNA is TGTGCCAGCAGCTTAGAACCAACGGGGGGCGGGCAGTTCTTC. It is translated as CASSLEPTGGGQFF.

This clone was observed once. The J gene is TRBJ2-2, the V gene TRBV11-2; a weak D match, TRBD2 (5 bases). V dropped 1 base and J dropped 0 bases, with 9 bases sitting between them. This CDR3 spans 16 amino acids. Germline V gene sequence: CDR1 SGHAT, CDR2 FQNNGV. The CDR3 region is CASSLVSGTNTGELFF. The CDR3 DNA reads as TGTGCCAGCAGCTTAGTTTCCGGGACGAACACCGGGGAGCTGTTTTTT.

This clone was counted only a few times. The CDR3 coding sequence is TGTGCCAGCAGCGAGAGACAGGGGTACACTGAAGCTTTCTTT. It encodes CASSERQGYTEAFF. The chain employs TRBV9 and TRBJ1-1, with 8 bases lining up with TRBD1. Germline CDR1 is SGDLS and CDR2 is YYNGEE. The CDR3 runs 14 residues. V lost 3 bases to trimming and J lost 3 bases; unmatched junction nucleotides: 4.

The chain is built from TRBV28 and TRBJ1-5, with D perhaps TRBD1 (6 bases). CDR3 length equals 11 residues. V gave up 10 bases and J gave up 4 bases, with 8 bases separating them. The germline V gene has CDR1 MDHEN and CDR2 SYDVKM. The CDR3 nucleotides read TGTGCCATCGGACAGAATCAGCCCCAGCATTTT. Translation gives CAIGQNQPQHF.

V is TRBV19 and J is TRBJ1-1, with D possibly TRBD1 on 6 matching bases. Germline assignment: CDR1 LNHDA and CDR2 SQIVND (reference sequence). This CDR3 has 14 residues. Trimming left V 3 bases short and J 3 bases short, with 11 bases between. CDR3 sequence: CASSIGGLYTEAFF. CDR3 in DNA: TGTGCCAGTAGTATCGGGGGGCTTTACACTGAAGCTTTCTTT.

The chain carries TRBV4-2 and TRBJ2-7; D remains ambiguous. V lost 6 bases and J 0 bases, leaving 18 bases between the germline ends. Germline V lookup: CDR1 LGHNA, CDR2 YNFKEQ. This CDR3 is 16 amino acids long. Written as DNA, the CDR3 is TGTGCCAGCAGTTCATCGGAGCGTTCCTCCTCCTACGAGCAGTACTTC. Residues: CASSSSERSSSYEQYF.

This clone has just a few counts. V and J are TRBV18 and TRBJ1-6; 12 positions agree with TRBD1. The germline gives CDR1 KGHSH, CDR2 LQKENI. J gave up 11 bases and V 6 bases, and 8 bases lay outside the gene matches. This CDR3 comprises 15 residues. The CDR3 sequence is CASSPGQGALTPLHF. CDR3 DNA sequence: TGTGCCAGCTCCCCGGGACAGGGGGCGCTTACACCCCTCCACTTT.

This clone was found a few times. The V gene is TRBV18, the J gene TRBJ1-2; 7 bases match TRBD1. This CDR3 has 17 amino acids. Germline assignment: CDR1 KGHSH and CDR2 LQKENI. The trim removed 3 bases at V and 1 base at J, leaving 11 bases unmatched. The CDR3 is CASSPTSPGQSNYGYTF. The DNA of the CDR3 is TGTGCCAGCTCACCGACTTCGCCGGGACAGAGTAACTATGGCTACACCTTC. Complete variable domain (other parts from reference TRBV18 and TRBJ1-2): NAGVMQNPRHLVRRRGQEARLRCSPMKGHSHVYWYRQLPEEGLKFMVYLQKENIIDESGMPKERFSAEFPKEGPSILRIQQVVRGDSAAYFCASSPTSPGQSNYGYTFGSGTRLTVV.

Turning to this clone: The sample carries other DNA sequences with the same CDR3. The rearrangement links TRBV18 to TRBJ1-2; weak D call: TRBD1 (5 bases). The germline CDR1 and CDR2 sequences are KGHSH and LQKENI. Trimming shortened V by 2 bases and J by 8 bases, and 15 bases separated the two germline ends. This CDR3 has 14 residues. The CDR3, as DNA: TGTGCCAGCTCACCAGGGACGGGAGAGAACGGCTACACCTTC. Amino acids: CASSPGTGENGYTF.

The chain employs TRBV3-1 (or the pseudogene TRBV3-2) and TRBJ1-6; D remains unclear. Germline lookup yields CDR1 LGHDT and CDR2 YNNKEL (reference sequence). Deletions cut 2 bases from V and 4 bases from J, with 9 bases between. The CDR3 is 15 residues long. The CDR3 sequence is CASSQLESYNSPLHF. In nucleotides, the CDR3 is TGTGCCAGCAGCCAACTGGAGAGTTATAATTCACCCCTCCACTTT.

The CDR3 here is CASSVEGLQGSGGTVIQYF. The CDR3 bases are TGTGCCAGCAGCGTAGAAGGGTTGCAGGGGTCGGGAGGAACAGTCATTCAGTACTTC. The V gene is TRBV9, the J gene TRBJ2-4; TRBD2 is a possible D gene (7 bases). The CDR3 has 19 residues. The germline gives CDR1 SGDLS, CDR2 YYNGEE. Between the trimmed V and J ends, which lost 0 bases and 9 bases, there was a span of 28 bases. Full variable domain (remainder filled in from reference TRBV9 and TRBJ2-4): DSGVTQTPKHLITATGQRVTLRCSPRSGDLSVYWYQQSLDQGLQFLIQYYNGEERAKGNILERFSAQQFPDLHSELNLSSLELGDSALYFCASSVEGLQGSGGTVIQYFGAGTRLSVL.

V gene TRBV4-1 combines with J gene TRBJ2-3, with D perhaps matching TRBD2 (5 bases). Germline V gene lookup returns CDR1 MGHRA and CDR2 YSYEKL. Trimming left V 1 base short and J 2 bases short, with 13 bases between. This CDR3 region has 16 residues. The CDR3 sequence is CASSQVRRGITDTQYF. CDR3 nucleotides: TGCGCCAGCAGCCAAGTTCGCCGGGGAATCACAGATACGCAGTATTTT.

This sequence joins TRBV7-2 and TRBJ2-5, with D possibly TRBD1 on 6 matching bases. CDR3 length: 15 residues. The germline V gene encodes CDR1 SGHTA and CDR2 FQGNSA. V was shortened by 5 bases and J by 5 bases, with 18 bases between the two germline ends. CDR3 region: CASSMGPSQGETQYF. The CDR3 region has the DNA TGTGCCAGCAGCATGGGGCCCTCCCAGGGGGAGACCCAGTACTTC. The entire variable domain, with the rest obtained from reference TRBV7-2 and TRBJ2-5, is as follows: GAGVSQSPSNKVTEKGKDVELRCDPISGHTALYWYRQSLGQGLEFLIYFQGNSAPDKSGLPSDRFSAERTGGSVSTLTIQRTQQEDSAVYLCASSMGPSQGETQYFGPGTRLLVL.

The table lists this clone with a count of one. V gene TRBV18 combines with J gene TRBJ1-2; no clear D gene. This CDR3 has 15 amino acids. Trimming stripped 1 base from V and 5 bases from J, with 14 bases between. Looked up from germline, CDR1 is KGHSH and CDR2 is LQKENI. CDR3 nucleotide sequence: TGTGCCAGCTCACCACTTGCGACGGAGTCGTATGGCTACACCTTC. Translating gives CASSPLATESYGYTF. Full variable domain (rest looked up from reference TRBV18 and TRBJ1-2): NAGVMQNPRHLVRRRGQEARLRCSPMKGHSHVYWYRQLPEEGLKFMVYLQKENIIDESGMPKERFSAEFPKEGPSILRIQQVVRGDSAAYFCASSPLATESYGYTFGSGTRLTVV.

This chain joins TRBV5-1 and TRBJ1-1, with unresolved D. V lost 0 bases and J 2 bases, leaving 11 bases between the germline ends. CDR3 length: 15 residues. Per the germline V gene, CDR1 is SGHRS and CDR2 is YFSETQ. CDR3 in DNA: TGCGCCAGCAGCTTGGGAGGAAACGGAAACACTGAAGCTTTCTTT. It encodes CASSLGGNGNTEAFF.

DNA of the CDR3: TGTGCCAGCAGCCCGAGGACAGGGGGCGAAGGCTACACCTTC. Its protein product is CASSPRTGGEGYTF. V is TRBV7-6 and J is TRBJ1-2; 11 bases align to TRBD1. Germline loops: CDR1 SGHVS, CDR2 FNYEAQ. The ends lost 5 bases at V and 8 bases at J; junction bases unmatched: 7. This CDR3 region has 14 residues. Based on the CDR3 plus reference TRBV7-6 and TRBJ1-2, the full variable domain is GAGVSQSPRYKVTKRGQDVALRCDPISGHVSLYWYRQALGQGPEFLTYFNYEAQQDKSGLPNDRFSAERPEGSISTLTIQRTEQRDSAMYRCASSPRTGGEGYTFGSGTRLTVV.

The V gene is TRBV24-1, the J gene TRBJ2-3; D ambiguous. Germline lookup yields CDR1 KGHDR and CDR2 SFDVKD. This CDR3 has 15 amino acids. V was clipped by 4 bases and J by 2 bases, with 12 bases between them. CDR3 in DNA: TGTGCCACCAGTGAGATGGCCGTCCCCACAGATACGCAGTATTTT. Its protein is CATSEMAVPTDTQYF.

The rearrangement uses TRBV19 and TRBJ1-2; TRBD1 matches at 11 bases. From germline, CDR1 is LNHDA and CDR2 SQIVND (reference sequence). V gave up 6 bases and J gave up 6 bases; unmatched junction bases: 6. The CDR3 has 14 residues. CDR3 sequence: CASSVGQGVDGYTF. In nucleotides, the CDR3 is TGTGCCAGTAGCGTGGGACAGGGGGTGGATGGCTACACCTTC. The full variable domain, completed using reference TRBV19 and TRBJ1-2, is DGGITQSPKYLFRKEGQNVTLSCEQNLNHDAMYWYRQDPGQGLRLIYYSQIVNDFQKGDIAEGYSVSREKKESFPLTVTSAQKNPTAFYLCASSVGQGVDGYTFGSGTRLTVV.

This chain uses TRBV19 with TRBJ2-6; D gene unclear. V was trimmed by 7 bases and J by 1 base, leaving 14 bases between them. The CDR3 extends over 16 amino acids. Germline V lookup: CDR1 LNHDA, CDR2 SQIVND (reference sequence). The CDR3 coding sequence is TGTGCCAGTACCTCCAATTTCGGGTCTGGGGCCAACGTCCTGACTTTC. Residues: CASTSNFGSGANVLTF.

This clone was detected only once. The rearrangement joins TRBV28 to TRBJ1-1, with 7 nucleotides matching TRBD1. V lost 7 bases to trimming and J lost 6 bases; unmatched junction nucleotides: 14. Germline CDR1 reads MDHEN; CDR2 reads SYDVKM. This CDR3 is built from 15 residues. The CDR3 here is CASTRPGRGLPEAFF. The CDR3 DNA follows: TGTGCCAGCACCCGCCCCGGCAGGGGGTTGCCTGAAGCTTTCTTT.

In this sample, this clone turned up a few times. The sample holds other DNA sequences that translate to the same CDR3. The V call is TRBV12-3 or TRBV12-4, the J call TRBJ1-2, with 9 bases aligning to TRBD1. CDR3 size: 12 residues. The V and J ends lost 6 bases and 8 bases, in that order; junction bases with no gene match: 4. The CDR3: CASRGQGGGYTF. CDR3 nucleotide sequence: TGTGCCAGCAGGGGACAGGGTGGAGGCTACACCTTC.

The chain has TRBV27 and TRBJ1-1, with a possible D match to TRBD1 (5 bases). Trimming shortened V by 6 bases and J by 0 bases, and 8 bases separated the two germline ends. Germline V gives CDR1 MNHEY, CDR2 SMNVEV (reference sequence). This CDR3 is built from 13 residues. DNA for the CDR3: TGTGCCAGCAGGGGGGAGGTGAACACTGAAGCTTTCTTT. Translating it yields CASRGEVNTEAFF.